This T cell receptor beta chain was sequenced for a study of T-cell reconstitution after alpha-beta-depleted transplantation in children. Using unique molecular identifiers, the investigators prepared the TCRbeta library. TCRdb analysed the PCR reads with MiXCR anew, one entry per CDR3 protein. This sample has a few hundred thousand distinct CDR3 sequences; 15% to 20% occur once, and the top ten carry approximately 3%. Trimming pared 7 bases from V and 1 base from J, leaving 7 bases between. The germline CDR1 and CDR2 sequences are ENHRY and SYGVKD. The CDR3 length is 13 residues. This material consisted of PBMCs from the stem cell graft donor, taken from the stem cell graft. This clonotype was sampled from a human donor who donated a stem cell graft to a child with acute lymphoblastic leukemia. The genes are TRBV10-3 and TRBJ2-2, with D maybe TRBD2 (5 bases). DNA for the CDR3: TGTGCCATCACGGACTGGAACACCGGGGAGCTGTTTTTT. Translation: CAITDWNTGELFF.